This T cell receptor (beta chain) originates from a study of T cells in Graves' hyperthyroidism and ophthalmopathy. Turning to this clonotype: Antigen unknown.

The CDR3 length is 15 residues. V lost 5 bases and J 1 base, leaving 11 bases between the germline ends. The germline V gene encodes CDR1 SEHNR and CDR2 FQNEAQ (reference sequence). Template material for amplifying TCR beta CDR3 regions consisted of RNA transcripts. HTBI primers were employed in a first-round RT-PCR of the TCR CDR3. TCRdb re-called the multiplex PCR reads through MiXCR, storing one row per CDR3 protein. The table has around 600,000 distinct CDR3 sequences, 14% seen once. Study-wide results and limits: Blood also showed most of the thyroid clonotypes that were expanded above 0.001. Stable hyperthyroidism was told apart from ophthalmopathy by a model built on 13 V-J features.

The sample was blood. V is TRBV7-9 and J is TRBJ2-2; D not resolved. The sequence derives from a woman under 30 with Graves' ophthalmopathy. DNA of the CDR3: TGTGCCAGCAGCCCACGAACCAGGAACACCGGGGAGCTGTTTTTT. Translating gives CASSPRTRNTGELFF.